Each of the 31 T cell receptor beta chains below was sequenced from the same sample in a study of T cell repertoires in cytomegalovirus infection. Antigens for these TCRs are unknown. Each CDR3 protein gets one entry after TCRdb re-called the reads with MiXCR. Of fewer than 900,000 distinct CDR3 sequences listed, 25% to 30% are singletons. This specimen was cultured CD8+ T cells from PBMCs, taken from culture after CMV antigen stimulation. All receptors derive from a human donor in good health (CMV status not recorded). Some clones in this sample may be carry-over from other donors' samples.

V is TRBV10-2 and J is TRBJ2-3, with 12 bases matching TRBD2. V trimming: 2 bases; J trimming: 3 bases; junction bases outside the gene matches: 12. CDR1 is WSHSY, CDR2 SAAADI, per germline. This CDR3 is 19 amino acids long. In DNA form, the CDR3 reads TGCGCCAGCAGTGAGACACTAGCGGGGGGCCTCAGAGGAACAGATACGCAGTATTTT. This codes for CASSETLAGGLRGTDTQYF.

The CDR3 DNA sequence: TGTGCCAGCAGCGAGCCCAGCGGGGGGGCGGTCGAGCAGTACTTC. The encoded protein is CASSEPSGGAVEQYF. The chain employs TRBV5-5 and TRBJ2-7, with 10 bases lining up with TRBD2. Germline CDR1 and CDR2: SGHKS and YYEKEE (reference sequence). V gave up 4 bases and J gave up 6 bases; unmatched junction bases: 10. The CDR3 is made up of 15 amino acids. The complete variable domain, with remaining parts taken from reference TRBV5-5 and TRBJ2-7, reads DAGVTQSPTHLIKTRGQQVTLRCSPISGHKSVSWYQQVLGQGPQFIFQYYEKEERGRGNFPDRFSARQFPNYSSELNVNALLLGDSALYLCASSEPSGGAVEQYFGPGTRLTVT.

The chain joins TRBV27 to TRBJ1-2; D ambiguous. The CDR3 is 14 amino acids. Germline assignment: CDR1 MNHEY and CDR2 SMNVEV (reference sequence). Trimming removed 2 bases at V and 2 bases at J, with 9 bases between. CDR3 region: CASSLRSNNYGYTF. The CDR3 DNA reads TGTGCCAGCAGTTTAAGGTCAAACAACTATGGCTACACCTTC.

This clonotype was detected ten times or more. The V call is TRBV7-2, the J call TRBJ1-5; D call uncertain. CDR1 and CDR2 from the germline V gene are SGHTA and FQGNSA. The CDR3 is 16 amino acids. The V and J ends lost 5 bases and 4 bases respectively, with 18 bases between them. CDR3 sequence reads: CASSPRVSGFNQPQHF. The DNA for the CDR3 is TGTGCCAGCAGCCCGAGGGTTTCGGGGTTTAATCAGCCCCAGCATTTT.

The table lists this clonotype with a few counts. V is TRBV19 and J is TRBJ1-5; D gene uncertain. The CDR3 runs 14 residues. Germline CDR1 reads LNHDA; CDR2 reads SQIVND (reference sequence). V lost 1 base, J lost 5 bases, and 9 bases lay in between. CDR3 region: CASSIAPGYQPQHF. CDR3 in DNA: TGTGCCAGTAGTATAGCCCCCGGATATCAGCCCCAGCATTTT.

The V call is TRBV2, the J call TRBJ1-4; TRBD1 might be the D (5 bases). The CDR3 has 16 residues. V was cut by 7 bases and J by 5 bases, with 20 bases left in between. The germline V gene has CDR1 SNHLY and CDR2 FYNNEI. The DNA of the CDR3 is TGTGCCAGCACCGGGGACGTAGAGGTACCAAATGAAAAACTGTTTTTT. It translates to CASTGDVEVPNEKLFF.

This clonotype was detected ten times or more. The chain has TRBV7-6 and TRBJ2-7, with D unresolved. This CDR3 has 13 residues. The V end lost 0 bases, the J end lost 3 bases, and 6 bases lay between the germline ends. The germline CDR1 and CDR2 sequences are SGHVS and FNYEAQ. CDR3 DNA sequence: TGTGCCAGCAGCTTAGCGGACGGCTACGAGCAGTACTTC. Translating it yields CASSLADGYEQYF.

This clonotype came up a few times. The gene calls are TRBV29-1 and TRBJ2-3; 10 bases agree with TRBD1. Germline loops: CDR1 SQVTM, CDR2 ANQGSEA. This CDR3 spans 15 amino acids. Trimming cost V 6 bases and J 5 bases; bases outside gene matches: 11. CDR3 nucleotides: TGCAGCGTCTCCGGGACAGGGGTATTTGTAGATACGCAGTATTTT. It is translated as CSVSGTGVFVDTQYF.

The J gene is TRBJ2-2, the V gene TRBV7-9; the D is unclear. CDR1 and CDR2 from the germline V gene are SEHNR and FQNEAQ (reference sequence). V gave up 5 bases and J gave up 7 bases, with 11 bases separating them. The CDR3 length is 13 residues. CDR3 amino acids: CASSHSRGGELFF. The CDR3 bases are TGTGCCAGCAGCCACTCGAGAGGCGGGGAGCTGTTTTTT.

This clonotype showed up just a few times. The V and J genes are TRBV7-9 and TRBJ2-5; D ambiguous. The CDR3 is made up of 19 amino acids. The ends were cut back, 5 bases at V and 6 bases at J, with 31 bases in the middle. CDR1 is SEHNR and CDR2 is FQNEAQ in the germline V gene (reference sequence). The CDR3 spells CASSHSLTGPPNLGQTQYF. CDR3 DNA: TGTGCCAGCAGCCACTCACTTACCGGCCCCCCAAATCTCGGGCAGACCCAGTACTTC.

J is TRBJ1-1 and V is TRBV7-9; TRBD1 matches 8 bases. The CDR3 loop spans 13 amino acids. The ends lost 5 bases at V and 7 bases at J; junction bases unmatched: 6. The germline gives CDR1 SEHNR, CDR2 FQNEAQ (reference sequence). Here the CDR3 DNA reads TGTGCCAGCAGCCCGACAGGGGAATTTGAAGCTTTCTTT. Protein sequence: CASSPTGEFEAFF. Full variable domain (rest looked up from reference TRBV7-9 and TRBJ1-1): DTGVSQNPRHKITKRGQNVTFRCDPISEHNRLYWYRQTLGQGPEFLTYFQNEAQLEKSRLLSDRFSAERPKGSFSTLEIQRTEQGDSAMYLCASSPTGEFEAFFGQGTRLTVV.

The CDR3 loop is CASSLVAGQLYNEQFF. Here the CDR3 DNA reads TGTGCCAGCAGTTTAGTAGCGGGGCAACTATACAATGAGCAGTTCTTC. The genes are TRBV27 and TRBJ2-1, with 8 bases that match TRBD2. The CDR3 has 16 residues. V was pared by 2 bases and J by 4 bases, with 7 bases of the junction left unmatched. Germline V gene data show CDR1 as MNHEY and CDR2 as SMNVEV (reference sequence).

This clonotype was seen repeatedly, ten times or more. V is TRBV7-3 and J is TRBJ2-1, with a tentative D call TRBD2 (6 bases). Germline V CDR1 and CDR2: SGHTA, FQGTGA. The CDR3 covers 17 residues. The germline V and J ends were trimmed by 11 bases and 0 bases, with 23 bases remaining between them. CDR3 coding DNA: TGTGCCTGTCTCCCGGGGTTAGCGGCCAGCTCCTACAATGAGCAGTTCTTC. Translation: CACLPGLAASSYNEQFF.

The CDR3 coding sequence is TGTGCCAGCAGCCCCCTCGGGCAAGGGAGCTCCTACAATGAGCAGTTCTTC. Translating gives CASSPLGQGSSYNEQFF. The rearrangement links TRBV9 to TRBJ2-1; TRBD2 is a possible D gene (5 bases). Germline V gives CDR1 SGDLS, CDR2 YYNGEE. Trimming left V 4 bases short and J 0 bases short, with 17 bases between. The CDR3 extends over 17 amino acids.

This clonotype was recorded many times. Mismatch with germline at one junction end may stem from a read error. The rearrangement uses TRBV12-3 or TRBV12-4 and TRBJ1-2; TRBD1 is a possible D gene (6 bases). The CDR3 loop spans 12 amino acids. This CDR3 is CASTLGGGGYTF. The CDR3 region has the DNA TGTGCCAGCACTTTAGGGGGAGGTGGCTACACCTTC.

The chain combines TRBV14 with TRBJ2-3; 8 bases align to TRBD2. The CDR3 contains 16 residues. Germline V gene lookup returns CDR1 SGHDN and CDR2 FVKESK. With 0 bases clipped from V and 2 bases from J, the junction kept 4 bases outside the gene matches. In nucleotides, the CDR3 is TGTGCCAGCAGCCAAGAAACTAGCGGAAACACAGATACGCAGTATTTT. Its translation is CASSQETSGNTDTQYF.

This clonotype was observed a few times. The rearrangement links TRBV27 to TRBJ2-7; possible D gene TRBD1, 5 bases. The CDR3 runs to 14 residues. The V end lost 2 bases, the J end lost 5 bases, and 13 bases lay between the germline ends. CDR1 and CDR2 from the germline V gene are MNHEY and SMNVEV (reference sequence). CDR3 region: CASSLGAGIHEQYF. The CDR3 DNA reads TGTGCCAGCAGTTTAGGTGCAGGGATCCACGAGCAGTACTTC.

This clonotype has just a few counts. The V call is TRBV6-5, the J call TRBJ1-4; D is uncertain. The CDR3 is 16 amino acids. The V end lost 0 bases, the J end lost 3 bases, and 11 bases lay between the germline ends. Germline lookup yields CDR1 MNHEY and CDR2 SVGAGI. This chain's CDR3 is CASSYSPVPANEKLFF. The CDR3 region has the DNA TGTGCCAGCAGTTACTCTCCAGTGCCGGCTAATGAAAAACTGTTTTTT.

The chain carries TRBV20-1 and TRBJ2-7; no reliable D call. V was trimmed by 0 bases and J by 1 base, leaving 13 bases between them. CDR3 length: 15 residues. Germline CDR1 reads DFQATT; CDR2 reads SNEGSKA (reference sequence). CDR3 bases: TGCAGTGCTAGAGATCAGGAGCAAGGTTCCTACGAGCAGTACTTC. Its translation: CSARDQEQGSYEQYF.

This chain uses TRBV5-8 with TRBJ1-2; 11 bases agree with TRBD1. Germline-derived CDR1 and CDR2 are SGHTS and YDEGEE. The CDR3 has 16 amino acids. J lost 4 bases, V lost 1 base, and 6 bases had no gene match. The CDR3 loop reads CASSLRGTGGRYGYTF. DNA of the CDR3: TGTGCCAGCAGCTTGAGGGGGACAGGGGGTCGCTATGGCTACACCTTC.

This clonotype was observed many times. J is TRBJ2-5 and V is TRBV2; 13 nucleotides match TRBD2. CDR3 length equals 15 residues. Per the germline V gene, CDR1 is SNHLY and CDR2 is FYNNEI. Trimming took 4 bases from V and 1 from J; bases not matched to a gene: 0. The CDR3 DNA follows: TGTGCCAGCAGTGGACTAGCGGGGGGCCAAGAGACCCAGTACTTC. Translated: CASSGLAGGQETQYF.

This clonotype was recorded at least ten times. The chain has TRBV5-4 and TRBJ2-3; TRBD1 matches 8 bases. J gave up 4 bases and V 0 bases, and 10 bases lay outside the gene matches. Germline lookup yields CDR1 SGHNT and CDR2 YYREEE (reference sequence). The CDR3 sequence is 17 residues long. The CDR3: CASSLALGQAGADTQYF. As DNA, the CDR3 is TGTGCCAGCAGCTTGGCCTTGGGACAGGCTGGGGCAGATACGCAGTATTTT. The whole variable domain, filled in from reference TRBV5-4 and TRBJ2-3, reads ETGVTQSPTHLIKTRGQQVTLRCSSQSGHNTVSWYQQALGQGPQFIFQYYREEENGRGNFPPRFSGLQFPNYSSELNVNALELDDSALYLCASSLALGQAGADTQYFGPGTRLTVL.

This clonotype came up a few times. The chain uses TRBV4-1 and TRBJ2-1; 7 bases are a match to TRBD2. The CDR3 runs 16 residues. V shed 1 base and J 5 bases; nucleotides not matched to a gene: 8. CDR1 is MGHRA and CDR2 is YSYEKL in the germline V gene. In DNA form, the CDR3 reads TGCGCCAGCAGCCAAGGAGGAGCGGGGAGCCACAATGAGCAGTTCTTC. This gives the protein CASSQGGAGSHNEQFF.

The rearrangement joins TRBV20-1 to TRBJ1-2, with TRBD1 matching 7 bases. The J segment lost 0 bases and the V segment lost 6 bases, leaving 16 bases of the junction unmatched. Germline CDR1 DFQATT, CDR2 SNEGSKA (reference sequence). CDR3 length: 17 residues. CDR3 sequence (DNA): TGCAGTGCAGACGATTCCCCCCAGGGGGATACTAACTATGGCTACACCTTC. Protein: CSADDSPQGDTNYGYTF.

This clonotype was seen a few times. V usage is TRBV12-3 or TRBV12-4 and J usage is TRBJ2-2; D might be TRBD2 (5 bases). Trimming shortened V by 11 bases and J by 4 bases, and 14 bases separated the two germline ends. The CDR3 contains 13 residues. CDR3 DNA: TGTGCCTGCCTCCGGGGTCCCACCGGGGAGCTGTTTTTT. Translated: CACLRGPTGELFF.

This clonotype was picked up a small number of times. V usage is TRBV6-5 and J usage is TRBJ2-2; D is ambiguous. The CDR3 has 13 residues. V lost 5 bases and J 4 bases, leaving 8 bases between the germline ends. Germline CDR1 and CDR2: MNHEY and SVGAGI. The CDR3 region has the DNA TGTGCCAGCAGTGGTAGGGCCACCGGGGAGCTGTTTTTT. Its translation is CASSGRATGELFF.

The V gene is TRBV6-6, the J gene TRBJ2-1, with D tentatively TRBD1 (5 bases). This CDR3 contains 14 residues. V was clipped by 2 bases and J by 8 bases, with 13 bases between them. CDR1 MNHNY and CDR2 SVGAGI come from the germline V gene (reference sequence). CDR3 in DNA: TGTGCCAGCAGTTACGGCTTTCAGGGTGATGAGCAGTTCTTC. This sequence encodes CASSYGFQGDEQFF.

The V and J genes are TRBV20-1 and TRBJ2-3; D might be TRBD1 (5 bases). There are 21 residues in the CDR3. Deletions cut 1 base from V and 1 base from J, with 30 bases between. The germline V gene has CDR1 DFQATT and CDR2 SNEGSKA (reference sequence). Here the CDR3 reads CSARVFVSTGDLQFGTDTQYF. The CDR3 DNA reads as TGCAGTGCTAGAGTATTTGTCAGTACAGGAGATCTTCAGTTCGGCACAGATACGCAGTATTTT.

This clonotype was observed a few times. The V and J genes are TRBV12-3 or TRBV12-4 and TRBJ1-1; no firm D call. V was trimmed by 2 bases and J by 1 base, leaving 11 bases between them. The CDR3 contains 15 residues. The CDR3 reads CASSLSGLGNTEAFF. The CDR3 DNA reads TGTGCCAGCAGTTTAAGCGGTTTGGGGAACACTGAAGCTTTCTTT.

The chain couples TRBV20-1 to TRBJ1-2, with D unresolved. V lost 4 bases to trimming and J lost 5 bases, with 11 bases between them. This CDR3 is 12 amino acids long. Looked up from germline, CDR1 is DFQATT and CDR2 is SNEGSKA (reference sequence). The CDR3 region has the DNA TGCAGTGCTATCTTTGCTTTTTATGGCTACACCTTC. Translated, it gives CSAIFAFYGYTF.

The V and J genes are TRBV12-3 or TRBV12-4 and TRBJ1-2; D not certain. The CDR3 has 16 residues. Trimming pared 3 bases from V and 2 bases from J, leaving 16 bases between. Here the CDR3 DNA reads TGTGCCAGCAGTTTTATGATTTCAGGTGCCAACTATGGCTACACCTTC. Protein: CASSFMISGANYGYTF.